This T cell receptor (beta chain) originates from a study of cytomegalovirus exposure and HLA in healthy donors. General study points: A list of 164 TCR beta chains associated with cytomegalovirus was given. It was reported that the classifier diagnosed cytomegalovirus status with high specificity and sensitivity in both the original and validation cohorts. Most TCR sequences showed up rarely, but some public TCRs showed up in many donors.

The study drew the donors from its 120-subject validation cohort, separate from the approximately 700-subject first cohort. TCRdb's copy holds only in-frame clones and misses some; the assay was immunoSEQ multiplex PCR. The data hold 120,000 to 150,000 clones, with roughly 86% observed a single time. On this clone: Its target is unknown. Other nucleotide sequences in the sample specify the same CDR3.

This CDR3 contains 14 residues. V was clipped by 2 bases and J by 2 bases, with 10 bases between them. Germline V gene lookup returns CDR1 SGHRS and CDR2 YFSETQ. This clonotype originated in a man aged 18-30 years in good health and CMV-seropositive. The V and J genes are TRBV5-1 and TRBJ2-5; perhaps TRBD1 as D (6 bases). The sequenced material came from PBMCs. CDR3 sequence (DNA): TGCGCCAGCAGCTTTAACAGGGATCAAGAGACCCAGTACTTC. Residues: CASSFNRDQETQYF.